A selection of T cell receptor beta chains follows, all from one sample in a study of metastatic and nonmetastatic thyroid tumors. MiXCR was used by TCRdb to re-call the PCR reads. The repertoire includes around 35,000 clones, about 17% of them detected once, and 3% to 4% sits in the top ten. The sequencing input was blood. Receptor source: a female donor with papillary thyroid cancer or a benign thyroid nodule (not recorded which). Some clones in this sample may be carry-over from other donors' samples. Each CDR3 is given with its conserved first and last residue. The D gene is left open where the match is weak. Size tells how often a clone was seen (once, few, many) or the class of an expanded clone, and some rows leave it out.

J,D,size,V,CDR3,DNA
TRBJ2-1,TRBD1,many,TRBV20-1,CSGRWTGALNEQFF,TGCAGTGGTAGATGGACAGGGGCCCTGAATGAGCAGTTCTTC
TRBJ1-6,TRBD1,many,TRBV6-1,CASSEATGGNSPLHF,TGTGCCAGCAGTGAAGCGACAGGGGGCAATTCACCCCTCCACTTT
TRBJ2-1,.,many,TRBV5-6,CASSPAGNYNEQFF,TGTGCCAGCAGCCCCGCAGGAAATTACAATGAGCAGTTCTTC
TRBJ2-1,TRBD2,many,TRBV6-1,CATQGGLAGYEQFF,TGTGCGACACAGGGGGGACTAGCGGGATATGAGCAGTTCTTC
TRBJ2-2,.,.,TRBV11-2,CASSGVRGNTGELFF,TGTGCCAGCAGCGGGGTGCGGGGTAACACCGGGGAGCTGTTTTTT
TRBJ1-1,.,many,TRBV12-3/TRBV12-4,CASSFKKTRAFF,TGTGCCAGCAGTTTCAAAAAAACGAGGGCTTTCTTT
TRBJ2-2,.,.,TRBV15,CATSSLGRGAAGEMFF,TGTGCCACCAGCAGCCTCGGACGGGGGGCTGCCGGGGAGATGTTTTTT
TRBJ2-3,.,many,TRBV11-2,CASSFGQQGDTQYF,TGTGCCAGCAGCTTCGGGCAGCAGGGAGATACGCAGTATTTT
TRBJ2-2,TRBD1,many,TRBV11-1,CASSKGTGFYTGELFF,TGTGCCAGCAGCAAAGGGACAGGGTTTTACACCGGGGAGCTGTTTTTT
TRBJ2-1,TRBD2,many,TRBV6-4,CASSERAGGNNEQFF,TGTGCCAGCAGTGAGCGAGCGGGAGGAAACAATGAGCAGTTCTTC
TRBJ2-7,.,.,TRBV6-2/TRBV6-3,CASSYSSSEGYDRYF,TGTGCCAGCAGTTACTCGTCCTCAGAAGGCTACGATCGGTACTTC
TRBJ1-2,TRBD1,many,TRBV3-1,CASSPGGVGYGYTF,TGTGCCAGCAGCCCAGGGGGCGTTGGCTATGGCTACACCTTC
TRBJ2-2,.,few,TRBV6-1,CASSGTIWDTGELFF,TGTGCCAGCAGTGGTACTATCTGGGACACCGGGGAGCTGTTTTTT
TRBJ2-2,.,many,TRBV19,CASKGVGDTGELFF,TGTGCCAGTAAGGGAGTCGGCGACACCGGGGAGCTGTTTTTT
TRBJ2-3,TRBD1,many,TRBV2,CASSGQGGTDTQYF,TGTGCCAGCAGCGGACAGGGGGGCACAGATACGCAGTATTTT
TRBJ1-2,.,.,TRBV5-4,CASSSQVVNYGYTF,TGTGCCAGCAGCTCCCAGGTAGTCAACTATGGCTACACCTTC
TRBJ2-2,.,many,TRBV20-1,CSAPDAGELFF,TGCAGTGCTCCGGATGCTGGGGAGCTGTTTTTT
TRBJ2-2,.,many,TRBV5-1,CASSFGGELFF,TGCGCCAGCAGCTTTGGGGGGGAGCTGTTTTTT
TRBJ2-6,TRBD1,many,TRBV4-2,CASSQTGLGVSGANVLTF,TGTGCCAGCAGCCAGACAGGGCTGGGGGTCTCTGGGGCCAACGTCCTGACTTTC
TRBJ2-6,.,.,TRBV19,CAGSISSESGANALTF,TGTGCCGGTAGTATTAGTTCGGAGTCTGGGGCCAACGCCCTGACTTTC
TRBJ2-2,TRBD2,.,TRBV5-5,CASSRGLGSGDGELFF,TGTGCCAGCAGCCGGGGACTCGGGAGCGGGGACGGGGAGCTGTTTTTT
TRBJ2-7,.,few,TRBV6-1,CASSDSGLTYEQYF,TGTGCCAGCAGTGACTCGGGATTAACCTACGAGCAGTACTTC
TRBJ2-7,TRBD2,many,TRBV5-1,CASSLGGTSGRNEQYF,TGCGCCAGCAGCTTGGGTGGGACTAGCGGGAGGAACGAGCAGTACTTC
TRBJ1-1,.,many,TRBV6-1,CASTPHKVAGDTEAFF,TGTGCCAGCACCCCCCACAAAGTAGCGGGGGACACTGAAGCTTTCTTT
TRBJ1-2,.,many,TRBV6-1,CASSEAWEYGYTF,TGTGCCAGCAGTGAAGCGTGGGAATATGGCTACACCTTC
TRBJ1-4,.,many,TRBV29-1,CSVGAGREKLFF,TGCAGCGTTGGCGCGGGTAGAGAAAAACTGTTTTTT
TRBJ2-1,TRBD2,many,TRBV10-3,CAISRLAVNNEQFF,TGTGCCATCAGTCGGCTAGCGGTAAACAATGAGCAGTTCTTC
TRBJ1-4,TRBD1,many,TRBV7-9,CASSPDRAIEKLFF,TGTGCCAGCAGCCCCGACAGGGCGATTGAAAAACTGTTTTTT
TRBJ2-3,.,many,TRBV6-4,CASSRTASTDTQYF,TGTGCCAGCAGCCGAACTGCTAGCACAGATACGCAGTATTTT
TRBJ2-7,.,.,TRBV11-2,CASRPSRSYEKYF,TGTGCCAGCAGACCCAGCAGGTCGTACGAGAAGTACTTC
TRBJ1-2,.,many,TRBV3-1,CASSQVRGSDGYTF,TGTGCCAGCAGCCAAGTGCGGGGATCCGATGGCTACACCTTC
TRBJ2-5,.,.,TRBV6-5,CASSYRPENQYF,TGTGCCAGCAGTTACCGGCCAGAAAATCAGTACTTC
TRBJ1-4,.,many,TRBV20-1,CSASLEKLFF,TGCAGTGCTAGCCTTGAAAAACTGTTTTTT
TRBJ1-1,TRBD1,many,TRBV5-1,CASSENGQEKSTEAFF,TGCGCCAGCAGCGAGAACGGACAGGAGAAGAGCACTGAAGCTTTCTTT
TRBJ2-1,.,many,TRBV27,CASSLSTSNEQFF,TGTGCCAGCAGTTTATCGACTAGCAATGAGCAGTTCTTC
TRBJ2-5,TRBD1,many,TRBV11-2,CASSPPGQEETQYF,TGTGCCAGCAGCCCCCCGGGACAGGAAGAGACCCAGTACTTC
TRBJ1-1,.,many,TRBV10-3,CAIRGTTEAFF,TGTGCCATCAGGGGTACGACTGAAGCTTTCTTT
TRBJ2-1,TRBD2,many,TRBV20-1,CSATPRTSGSRNEQFF,TGCAGTGCTACCCCCCGGACTAGCGGGAGTCGGAATGAGCAGTTCTTC
TRBJ1-6,.,many,TRBV6-1,CASSSPEHSPLHF,TGTGCCAGCAGTTCCCCCGAACATTCACCCCTCCACTTT
TRBJ2-1,.,many,TRBV6-2/TRBV6-3,CASRALFNEQFF,TGTGCCAGCAGAGCACTTTTCAATGAGCAGTTCTTC
TRBJ1-2,TRBD1,.,TRBV20-1,CSARATDRAIYGYTF,TGCAGTGCTAGAGCCACGGACAGGGCGATCTATGGCTACACCTTC
TRBJ1-1,.,few,TRBV28,CASTPSGCPLSNTEAFF,TGTGCCAGCACTCCCTCGGGATGCCCTCTGTCGAACACTGAAGCTTTCTTT
TRBJ1-2,.,few,TRBV7-2,CASSFSQGPGTF,TGTGCCAGCAGCTTCTCCCAGGGCCCTGGCACCTTC
TRBJ2-7,TRBD1,many,TRBV7-9,CASSPGQGSSYEQYF,TGTGCCAGCAGCCCGGGACAGGGTAGCTCCTACGAGCAGTACTTC